Here is one T cell receptor beta chain with its context. J gave up 4 bases and V 0 bases, and 6 bases lay outside the gene matches. Germline CDR1 SGHVS, CDR2 FNYEAQ. The CDR3 consists of 17 residues. Assay: immunoSEQ multiplex PCR; the TCRdb copy retains only in-frame clones and omits some. The profile shows about 150,000 clones, 70% to 90% of them singletons. The data were obtained in a study of blood T cell repertoires in COVID-19. Overall study: COVID-19 samples, acute and convalescent, were from the United States, Italy and Spain. Sources were T cells, B-cell-depleted T cells, or PBMCs; the material itself was cDNA or gDNA.

Seattle patients were enrolled during active infection and followed longitudinally. The rearrangement joins TRBV7-6 to TRBJ2-1; 10 bases line up with TRBD2. Material: peripheral blood. The sequence was collected from an older woman with COVID-19, enrolled during active disease. This chain's CDR3 is CASSLASGGLSYNEQFF. The CDR3 bases are TGTGCCAGCAGCTTAGCTAGCGGGGGGCTAAGTTACAATGAGCAGTTCTTC.